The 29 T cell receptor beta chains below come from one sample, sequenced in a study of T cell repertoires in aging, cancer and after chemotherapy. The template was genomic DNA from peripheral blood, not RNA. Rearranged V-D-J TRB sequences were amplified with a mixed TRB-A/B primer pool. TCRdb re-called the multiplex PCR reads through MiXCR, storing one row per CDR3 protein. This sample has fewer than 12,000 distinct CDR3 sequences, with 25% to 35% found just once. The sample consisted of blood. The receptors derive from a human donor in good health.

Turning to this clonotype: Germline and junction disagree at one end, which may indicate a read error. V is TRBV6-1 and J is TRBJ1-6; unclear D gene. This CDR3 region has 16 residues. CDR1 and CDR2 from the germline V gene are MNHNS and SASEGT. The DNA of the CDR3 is TGTGCCAGCAGCGAAGGGCCCCATCAGTTTAATTCACCCCTCCACTTT. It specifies CASSEGPHQFNSPLHF.

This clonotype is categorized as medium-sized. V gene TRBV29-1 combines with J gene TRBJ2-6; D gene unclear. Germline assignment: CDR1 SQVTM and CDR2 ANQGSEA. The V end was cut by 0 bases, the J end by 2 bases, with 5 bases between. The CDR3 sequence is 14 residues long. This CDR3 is CSVEEVTGANVLTF. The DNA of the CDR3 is TGCAGCGTTGAAGAGGTGACTGGGGCCAACGTCCTGACTTTC.

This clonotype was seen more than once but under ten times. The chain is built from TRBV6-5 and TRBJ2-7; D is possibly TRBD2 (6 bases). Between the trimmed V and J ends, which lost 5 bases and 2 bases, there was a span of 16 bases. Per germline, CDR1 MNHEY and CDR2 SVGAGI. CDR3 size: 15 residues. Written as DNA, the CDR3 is TGTGCCAGCAGTGCCGAGGACGGACTAACCTACGAGCAGTACTTC. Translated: CASSAEDGLTYEQYF.

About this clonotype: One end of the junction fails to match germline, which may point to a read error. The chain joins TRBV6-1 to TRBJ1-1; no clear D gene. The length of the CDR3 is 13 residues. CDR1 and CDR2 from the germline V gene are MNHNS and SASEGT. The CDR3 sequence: CAISELAEDEAFF. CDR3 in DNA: TGTGCCATCAGTGAATTGGCCGAGGATGAAGCTTTCTTT.

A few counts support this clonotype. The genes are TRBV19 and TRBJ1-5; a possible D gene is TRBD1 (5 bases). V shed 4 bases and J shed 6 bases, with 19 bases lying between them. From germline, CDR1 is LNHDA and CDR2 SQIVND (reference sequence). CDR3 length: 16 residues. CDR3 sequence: CASSTMGSRGIQPQHF. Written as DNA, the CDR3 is TGTGCCAGTAGTACGATGGGCTCAAGGGGCATTCAGCCCCAGCATTTT.

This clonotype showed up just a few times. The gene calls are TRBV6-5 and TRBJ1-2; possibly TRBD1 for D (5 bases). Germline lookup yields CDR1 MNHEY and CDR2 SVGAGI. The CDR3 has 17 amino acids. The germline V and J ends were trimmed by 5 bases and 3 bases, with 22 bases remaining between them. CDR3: CASSEDSPVGQYYGYTF. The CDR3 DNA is TGTGCCAGCAGTGAAGACAGCCCAGTTGGGCAATACTATGGCTACACCTTC.

In DNA, the CDR3 is TGTGCCAGCAGTTTAGCAGGGGGCTTATCGGACACCGGGGAGCTGTTTTTT. Translation gives CASSLAGGLSDTGELFF. The V call is TRBV12-3 or TRBV12-4, the J call TRBJ2-2, with 7 bases identical to TRBD1. CDR3 length: 17 residues. The V segment lost 0 bases and the J segment 3 bases; nucleotides outside the gene matches: 7.

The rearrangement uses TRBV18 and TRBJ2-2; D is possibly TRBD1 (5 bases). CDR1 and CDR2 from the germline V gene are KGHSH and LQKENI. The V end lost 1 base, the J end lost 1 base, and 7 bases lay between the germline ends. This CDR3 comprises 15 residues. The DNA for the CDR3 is TGTGCCAGCTCACCACTAACAGGGAACACCGGGGAGCTGTTTTTT. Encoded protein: CASSPLTGNTGELFF.

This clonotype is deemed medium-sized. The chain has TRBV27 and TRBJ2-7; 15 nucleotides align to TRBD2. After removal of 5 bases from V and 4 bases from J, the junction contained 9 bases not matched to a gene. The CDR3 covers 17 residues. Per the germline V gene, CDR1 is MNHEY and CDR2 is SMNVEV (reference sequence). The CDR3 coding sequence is TGTGCCAGCAGTCCCGGACTAGCGGGAGGGCAGAGGTACGAGCAGTACTTC. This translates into CASSPGLAGGQRYEQYF.

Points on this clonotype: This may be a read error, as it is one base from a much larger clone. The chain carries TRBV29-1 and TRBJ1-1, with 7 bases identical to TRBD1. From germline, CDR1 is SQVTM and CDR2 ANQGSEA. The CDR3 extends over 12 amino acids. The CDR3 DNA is TGCAACGTTGACAGGGACGACACTGAAGCTTTCTTT. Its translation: CNVDRDDTEAFF.

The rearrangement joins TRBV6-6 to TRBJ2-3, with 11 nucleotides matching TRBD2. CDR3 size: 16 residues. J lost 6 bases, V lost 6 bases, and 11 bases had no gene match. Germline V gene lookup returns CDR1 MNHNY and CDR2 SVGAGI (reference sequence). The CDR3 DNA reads TGTGCCAGCAGCCGATCTAGCGGGGGGCCCGAGGATACGCAGTATTTT. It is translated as CASSRSSGGPEDTQYF.

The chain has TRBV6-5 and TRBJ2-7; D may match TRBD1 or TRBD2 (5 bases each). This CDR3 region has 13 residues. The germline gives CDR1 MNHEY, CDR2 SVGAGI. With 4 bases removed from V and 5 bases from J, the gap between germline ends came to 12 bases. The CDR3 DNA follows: TGTGCCAGCAGTTCCCGGGACGCTAACGAGCAGTACTTC. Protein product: CASSSRDANEQYF.

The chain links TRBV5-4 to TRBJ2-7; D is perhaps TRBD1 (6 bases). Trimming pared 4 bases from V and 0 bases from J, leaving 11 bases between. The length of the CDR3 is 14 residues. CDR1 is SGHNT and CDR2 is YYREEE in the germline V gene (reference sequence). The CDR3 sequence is CASSAQGISYEQYF. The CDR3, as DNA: TGTGCCAGCAGCGCACAGGGTATCTCCTACGAGCAGTACTTC.

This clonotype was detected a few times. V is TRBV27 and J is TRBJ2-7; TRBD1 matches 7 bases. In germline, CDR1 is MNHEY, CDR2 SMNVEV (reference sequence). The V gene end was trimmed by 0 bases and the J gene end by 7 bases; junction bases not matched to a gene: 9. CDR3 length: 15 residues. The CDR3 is CASSLSWTGTSEQYF. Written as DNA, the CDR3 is TGTGCCAGCAGTTTATCGTGGACAGGCACTAGTGAGCAGTACTTC.

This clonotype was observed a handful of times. The CDR3 DNA reads TGTGCCAGTAGTACGGACACAGTCAGCACAGATACGCAGTATTTT. Translation: CASSTDTVSTDTQYF. The chain couples TRBV19 to TRBJ2-3; TRBD1 might be the D (5 bases). The length of the CDR3 is 15 residues. Per germline, CDR1 LNHDA and CDR2 SQIVND (reference sequence). Trimming stripped 4 bases from V and 0 bases from J, with 11 bases between. Combining the CDR3 with reference TRBV19 and TRBJ2-3 gives the whole variable domain DGGITQSPKYLFRKEGQNVTLSCEQNLNHDAMYWYRQDPGQGLRLIYYSQIVNDFQKGDIAEGYSVSREKKESFPLTVTSAQKNPTAFYLCASSTDTVSTDTQYFGPGTRLTVL.

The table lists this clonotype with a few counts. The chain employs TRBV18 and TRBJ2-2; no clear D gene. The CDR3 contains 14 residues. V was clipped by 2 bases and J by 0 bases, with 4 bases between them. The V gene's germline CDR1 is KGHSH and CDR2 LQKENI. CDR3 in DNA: TGTGCCAGCTCACCAGCCTCGAACACCGGGGAGCTGTTTTTT. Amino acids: CASSPASNTGELFF.

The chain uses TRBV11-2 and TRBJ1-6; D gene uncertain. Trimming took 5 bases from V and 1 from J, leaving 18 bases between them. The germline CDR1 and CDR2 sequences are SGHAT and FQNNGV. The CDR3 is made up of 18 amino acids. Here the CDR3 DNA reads TGTGCCAGCAGCACAACGATCGACAAGGGTTCCTATAATTCACCCCTCCACTTT. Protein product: CASSTTIDKGSYNSPLHF.

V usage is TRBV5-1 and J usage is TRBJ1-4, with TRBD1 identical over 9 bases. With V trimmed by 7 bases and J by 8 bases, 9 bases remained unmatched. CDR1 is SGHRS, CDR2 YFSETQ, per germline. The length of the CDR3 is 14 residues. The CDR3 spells CASGSGQGGEKLFF. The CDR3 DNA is TGCGCCAGCGGTTCGGGACAGGGAGGCGAAAAACTGTTTTTT. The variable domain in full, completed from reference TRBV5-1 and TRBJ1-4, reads KAGVTQTPRYLIKTRGQQVTLSCSPISGHRSVSWYQQTPGQGLQFLFEYFSETQRNKGNFPGRFSGRQFSNSRSEMNVSTLELGDSALYLCASGSGQGGEKLFFGSGTQLSVL.

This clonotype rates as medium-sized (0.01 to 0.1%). CDR3 loop: CATSRREETGNQPQHF. The CDR3 bases are TGTGCCACCAGCCGCCGCGAAGAGACGGGCAATCAGCCCCAGCATTTT. The J gene is TRBJ1-5, the V gene TRBV15; D ambiguous. V was trimmed by 5 bases and J by 2 bases, leaving 16 bases between them. CDR1 LNHNV and CDR2 YYDKDF come from the germline V gene (reference sequence). CDR3 length equals 16 residues.

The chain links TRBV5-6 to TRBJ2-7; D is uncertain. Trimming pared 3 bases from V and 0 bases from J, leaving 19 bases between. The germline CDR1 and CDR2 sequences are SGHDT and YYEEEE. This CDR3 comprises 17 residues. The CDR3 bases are TGTGCCAGCAGCTCCACGGCTAGACTTTCCAGCTCCTACGAGCAGTACTTC. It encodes CASSSTARLSSSYEQYF.

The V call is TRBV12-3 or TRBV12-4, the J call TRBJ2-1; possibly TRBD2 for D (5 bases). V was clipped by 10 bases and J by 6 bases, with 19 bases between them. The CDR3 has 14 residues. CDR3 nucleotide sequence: TGTGCCACCCTACGTGAGGGAACACGCAATGAGCAGTTCTTC. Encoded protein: CATLREGTRNEQFF.

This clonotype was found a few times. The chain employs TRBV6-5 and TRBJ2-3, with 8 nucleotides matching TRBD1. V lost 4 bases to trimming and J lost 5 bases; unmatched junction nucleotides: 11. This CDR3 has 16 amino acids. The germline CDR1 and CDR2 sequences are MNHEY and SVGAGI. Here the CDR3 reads CASSSLRTGKGDTQYF. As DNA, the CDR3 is TGTGCCAGCAGTTCACTCCGGACAGGGAAGGGAGATACGCAGTATTTT.

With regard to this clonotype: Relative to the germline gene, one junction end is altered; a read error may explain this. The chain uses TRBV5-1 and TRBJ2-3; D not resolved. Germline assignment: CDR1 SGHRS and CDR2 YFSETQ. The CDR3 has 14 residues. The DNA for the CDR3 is TGTGCCAGAAGCTTGCGTCTGTGCACAGATACGCAGTATTTT. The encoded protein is CARSLRLCTDTQYF.

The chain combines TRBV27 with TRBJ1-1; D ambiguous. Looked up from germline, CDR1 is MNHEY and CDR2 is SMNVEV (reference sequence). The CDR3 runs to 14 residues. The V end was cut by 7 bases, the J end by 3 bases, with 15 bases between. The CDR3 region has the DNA TGTGCCAGCAAGTACCTCCAAACCGACACTGAAGCTTTCTTT. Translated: CASKYLQTDTEAFF.

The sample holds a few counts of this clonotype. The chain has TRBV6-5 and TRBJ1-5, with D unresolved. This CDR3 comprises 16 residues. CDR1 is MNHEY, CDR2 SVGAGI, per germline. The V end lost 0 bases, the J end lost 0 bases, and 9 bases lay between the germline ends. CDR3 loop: CASSYSIFNSNQPQHF. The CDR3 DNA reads TGTGCCAGCAGTTACTCGATCTTCAATAGCAATCAGCCCCAGCATTTT.

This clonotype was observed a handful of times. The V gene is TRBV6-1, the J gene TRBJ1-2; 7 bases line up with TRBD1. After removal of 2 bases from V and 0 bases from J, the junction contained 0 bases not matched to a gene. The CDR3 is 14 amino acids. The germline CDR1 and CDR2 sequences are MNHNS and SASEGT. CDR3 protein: CASSETGANYGYTF. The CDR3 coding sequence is TGTGCCAGCAGTGAAACAGGGGCTAACTATGGCTACACCTTC.

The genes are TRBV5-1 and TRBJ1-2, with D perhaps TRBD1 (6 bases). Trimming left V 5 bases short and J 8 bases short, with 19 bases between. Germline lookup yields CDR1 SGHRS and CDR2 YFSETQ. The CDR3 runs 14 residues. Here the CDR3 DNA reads TGCGCCAGCAGGTTCGAGGGACACGGCCGAGGCTACACCTTC. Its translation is CASRFEGHGRGYTF. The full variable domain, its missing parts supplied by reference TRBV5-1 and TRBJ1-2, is KAGVTQTPRYLIKTRGQQVTLSCSPISGHRSVSWYQQTPGQGLQFLFEYFSETQRNKGNFPGRFSGRQFSNSRSEMNVSTLELGDSALYLCASRFEGHGRGYTFGSGTRLTVV.

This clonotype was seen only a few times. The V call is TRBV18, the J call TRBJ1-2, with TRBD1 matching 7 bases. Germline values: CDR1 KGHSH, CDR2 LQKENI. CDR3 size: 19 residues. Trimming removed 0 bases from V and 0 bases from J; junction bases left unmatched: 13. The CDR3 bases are TGTGCCAGCTCACCACCAGACAGGGCGTACCCCGATGCTAACTATGGCTACACCTTC. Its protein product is CASSPPDRAYPDANYGYTF.

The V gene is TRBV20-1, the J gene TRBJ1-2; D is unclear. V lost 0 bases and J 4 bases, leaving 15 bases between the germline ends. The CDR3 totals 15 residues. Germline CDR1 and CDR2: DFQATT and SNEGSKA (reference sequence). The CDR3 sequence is CSARDPGPTGYGYTF. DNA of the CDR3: TGCAGTGCTAGAGATCCGGGCCCGACGGGCTATGGCTACACCTTC.